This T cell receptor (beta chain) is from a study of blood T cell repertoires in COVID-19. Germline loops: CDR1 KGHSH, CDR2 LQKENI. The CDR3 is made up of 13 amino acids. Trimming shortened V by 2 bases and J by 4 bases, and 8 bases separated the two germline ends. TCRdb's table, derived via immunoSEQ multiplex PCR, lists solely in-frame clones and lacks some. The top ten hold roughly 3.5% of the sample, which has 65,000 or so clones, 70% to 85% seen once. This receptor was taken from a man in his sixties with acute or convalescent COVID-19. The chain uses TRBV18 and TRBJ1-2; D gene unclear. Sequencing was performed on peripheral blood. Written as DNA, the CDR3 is TGTGCCAGCTCACCAGAGTCGAGCTATGGCTACACCTTC. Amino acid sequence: CASSPESSYGYTF.